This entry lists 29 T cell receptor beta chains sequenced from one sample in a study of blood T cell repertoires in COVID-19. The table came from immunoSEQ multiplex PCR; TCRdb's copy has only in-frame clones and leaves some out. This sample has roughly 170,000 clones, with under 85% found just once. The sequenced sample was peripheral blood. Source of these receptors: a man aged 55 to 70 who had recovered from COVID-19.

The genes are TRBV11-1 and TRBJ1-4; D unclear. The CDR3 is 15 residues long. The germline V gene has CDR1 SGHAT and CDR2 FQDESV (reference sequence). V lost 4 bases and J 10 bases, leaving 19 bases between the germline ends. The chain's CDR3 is CASSSEPSSPGKLFF. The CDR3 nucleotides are TGTGCCAGCAGCTCCGAACCCTCGTCCCCGGGAAAACTGTTTTTT. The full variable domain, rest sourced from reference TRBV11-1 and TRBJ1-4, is EAEVAQSPRYKITEKSQAVAFWCDPISGHATLYWYRQILGQGPELLVQFQDESVVDDSQLPKDRFSAERLKGVDSTLKIQPAELGDSAMYLCASSSEPSSPGKLFFGSGTQLSVL.

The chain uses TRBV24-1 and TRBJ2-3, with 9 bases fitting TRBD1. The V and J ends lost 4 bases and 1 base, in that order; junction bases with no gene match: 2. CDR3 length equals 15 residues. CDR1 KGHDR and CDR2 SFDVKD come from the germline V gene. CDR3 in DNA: TGTGCCACCAGTGAGCGGACAGGGGGCACAGATACGCAGTATTTT. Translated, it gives CATSERTGGTDTQYF.

This chain's CDR3 is CASSQGRENTEAFF. DNA of the CDR3: TGCGCCAGCAGCCAAGGGAGGGAGAACACTGAAGCTTTCTTT. This rearrangement joins TRBV4-3 to TRBJ1-1, with D hard to call. Germline V gives CDR1 LGHNA, CDR2 YSLEER. The V and J ends lost 1 base and 1 base respectively, with 7 bases between them. The CDR3 length is 14 residues.

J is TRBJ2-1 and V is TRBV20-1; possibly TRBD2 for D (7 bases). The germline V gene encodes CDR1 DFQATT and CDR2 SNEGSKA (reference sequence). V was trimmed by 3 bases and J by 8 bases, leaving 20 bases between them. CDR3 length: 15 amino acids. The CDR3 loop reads CSASRGARNVDEQFF. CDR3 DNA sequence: TGCAGTGCTAGTCGGGGGGCTAGGAATGTAGATGAGCAGTTCTTC.

The CDR3 nucleotides read TGTGCCAGTAGTCAGGGACAGCTACTAGCTTTCTTT. Its protein is CASSQGQLLAFF. The V call is TRBV19, the J call TRBJ1-1, with 7 positions matching TRBD1. The V gene end was trimmed by 5 bases and the J gene end by 10 bases; junction bases not matched to a gene: 7. Germline V gene lookup returns CDR1 LNHDA and CDR2 SQIVND (reference sequence). There are 12 residues in the CDR3.

The CDR3 loop is CASRFGDTQTFF. In DNA, the CDR3 is TGTGCCAGCAGATTTGGGGACACCCAAACTTTCTTT. This chain joins TRBV5-4 and TRBJ1-1; D possibly corresponds to TRBD1 (6 bases). CDR1 and CDR2 (germline): SGHNT, YYREEE (reference sequence). V gave up 5 bases and J gave up 12 bases, with 17 bases separating them. This CDR3 comprises 12 residues.

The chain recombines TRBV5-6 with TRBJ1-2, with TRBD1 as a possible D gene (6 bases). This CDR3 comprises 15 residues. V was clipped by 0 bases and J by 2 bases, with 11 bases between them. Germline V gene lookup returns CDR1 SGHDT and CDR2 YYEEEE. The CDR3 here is CASSLGLGGNYGYTF. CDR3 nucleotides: TGTGCCAGCAGCTTGGGGTTAGGGGGAAACTATGGCTACACCTTC.

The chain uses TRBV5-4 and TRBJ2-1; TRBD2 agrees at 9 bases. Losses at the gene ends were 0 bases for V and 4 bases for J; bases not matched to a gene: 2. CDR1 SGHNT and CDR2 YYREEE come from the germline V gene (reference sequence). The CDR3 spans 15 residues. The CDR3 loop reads CASSLDSGGYNEQFF. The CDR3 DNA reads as TGTGCCAGCAGCTTGGATAGCGGGGGTTACAATGAGCAGTTCTTC.

CDR3 nucleotide sequence: TGTGCCATCAGCCCCGGCCAGGATAGCAATCAGCCCCAGCATTTT. This translates into CAISPGQDSNQPQHF. The chain combines TRBV10-3 with TRBJ1-5; D call uncertain. The ends were cut back, 6 bases at V and 0 bases at J, with 12 bases in the middle. The CDR3 is made up of 15 amino acids. Germline values: CDR1 ENHRY, CDR2 SYGVKD.

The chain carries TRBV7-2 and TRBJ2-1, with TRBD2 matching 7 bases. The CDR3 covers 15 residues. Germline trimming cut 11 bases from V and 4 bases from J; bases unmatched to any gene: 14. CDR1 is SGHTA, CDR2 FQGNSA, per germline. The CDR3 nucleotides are TGTGCCTCCCGTCCGGCGGCTAGCGGATACAATGAGCAGTTCTTC. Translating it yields CASRPAASGYNEQFF.

The DNA of the CDR3 is TGTGCCAGCAACAGGGACAGGGTCTTCACAGATACGCAGTATTTT. Translated, it gives CASNRDRVFTDTQYF. The rearrangement links TRBV9 to TRBJ2-3, with 9 bases that match TRBD1. The trim removed 6 bases at V and 2 bases at J, leaving 7 bases unmatched. The CDR3 runs to 15 residues. Germline CDR1 reads SGDLS; CDR2 reads YYNGEE.

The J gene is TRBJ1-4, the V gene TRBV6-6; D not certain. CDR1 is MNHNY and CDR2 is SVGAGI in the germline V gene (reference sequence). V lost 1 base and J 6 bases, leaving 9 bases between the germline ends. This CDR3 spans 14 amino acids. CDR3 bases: TGTGCCAGCAGTTACTTGGGAGGAGATGAAAAACTGTTTTTT. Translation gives CASSYLGGDEKLFF.

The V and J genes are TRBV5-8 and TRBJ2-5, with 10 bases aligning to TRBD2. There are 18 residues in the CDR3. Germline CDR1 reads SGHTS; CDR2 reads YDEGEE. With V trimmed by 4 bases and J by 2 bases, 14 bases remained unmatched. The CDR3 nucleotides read TGTGCCAGCAGCGCGGGGGCTAGCGGGGGCGACCTTCAAGAGACCCAGTACTTC. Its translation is CASSAGASGGDLQETQYF.

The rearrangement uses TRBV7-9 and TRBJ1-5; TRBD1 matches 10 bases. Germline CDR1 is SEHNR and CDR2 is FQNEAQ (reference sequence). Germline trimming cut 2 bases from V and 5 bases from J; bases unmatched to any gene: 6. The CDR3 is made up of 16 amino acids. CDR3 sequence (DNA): TGTGCCAGCAGCTTATCTGGGACAGGGGACGATCAGCCCCAGCATTTT. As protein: CASSLSGTGDDQPQHF.

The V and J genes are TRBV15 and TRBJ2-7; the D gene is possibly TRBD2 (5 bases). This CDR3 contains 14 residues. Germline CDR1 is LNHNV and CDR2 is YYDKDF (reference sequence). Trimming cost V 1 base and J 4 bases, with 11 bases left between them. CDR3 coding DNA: TGTGCCACCAGCAGAGGTGCGGGCACGTACGAGCAGTACTTC. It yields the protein CATSRGAGTYEQYF.

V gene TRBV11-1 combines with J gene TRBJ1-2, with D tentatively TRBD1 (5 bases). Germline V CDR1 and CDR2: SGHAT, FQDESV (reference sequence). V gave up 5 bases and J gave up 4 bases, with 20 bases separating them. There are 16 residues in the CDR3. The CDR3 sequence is CASSPPGKGPVYGYTF. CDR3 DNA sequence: TGTGCCAGCAGCCCACCAGGGAAGGGCCCCGTCTATGGCTACACCTTC.

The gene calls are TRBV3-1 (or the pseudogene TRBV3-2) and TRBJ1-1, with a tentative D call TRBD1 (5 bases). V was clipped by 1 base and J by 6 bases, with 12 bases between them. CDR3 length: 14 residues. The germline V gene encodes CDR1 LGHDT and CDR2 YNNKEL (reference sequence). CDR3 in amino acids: CASSQVGGSSEAFF. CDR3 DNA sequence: TGTGCCAGCAGCCAAGTTGGGGGGTCCTCTGAAGCTTTCTTT.

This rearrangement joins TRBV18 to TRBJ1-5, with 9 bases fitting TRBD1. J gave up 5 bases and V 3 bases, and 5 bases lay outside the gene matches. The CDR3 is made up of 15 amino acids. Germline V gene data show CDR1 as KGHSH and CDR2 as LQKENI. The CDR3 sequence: CASSPGQGTHQPQHF. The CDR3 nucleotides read TGTGCCAGCTCACCGGGACAGGGCACCCATCAGCCCCAGCATTTT.

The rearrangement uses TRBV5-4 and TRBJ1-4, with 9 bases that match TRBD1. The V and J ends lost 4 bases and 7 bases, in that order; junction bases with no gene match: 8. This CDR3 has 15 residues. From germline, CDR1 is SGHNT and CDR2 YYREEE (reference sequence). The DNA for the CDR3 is TGTGCCAGCAGCCTACGGACAGGGGAGACTGAAAAACTGTTTTTT. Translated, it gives CASSLRTGETEKLFF.

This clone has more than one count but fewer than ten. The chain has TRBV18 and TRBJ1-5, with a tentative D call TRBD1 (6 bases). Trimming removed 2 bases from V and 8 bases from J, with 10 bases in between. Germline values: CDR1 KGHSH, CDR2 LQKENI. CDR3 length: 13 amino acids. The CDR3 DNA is TGTGCCAGCTCACCAGGGGGCGCGAAGCCCCAGCATTTT. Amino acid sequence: CASSPGGAKPQHF. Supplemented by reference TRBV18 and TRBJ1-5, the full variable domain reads NAGVMQNPRHLVRRRGQEARLRCSPMKGHSHVYWYRQLPEEGLKFMVYLQKENIIDESGMPKERFSAEFPKEGPSILRIQQVVRGDSAAYFCASSPGGAKPQHFGDGTRLSIL.

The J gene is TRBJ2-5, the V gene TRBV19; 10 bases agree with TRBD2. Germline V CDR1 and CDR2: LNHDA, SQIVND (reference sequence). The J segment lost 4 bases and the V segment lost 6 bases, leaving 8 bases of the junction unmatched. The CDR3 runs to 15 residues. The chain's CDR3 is CASSGGLALRETQYF. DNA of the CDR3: TGTGCCAGTAGCGGGGGACTAGCGTTGCGAGAGACCCAGTACTTC.

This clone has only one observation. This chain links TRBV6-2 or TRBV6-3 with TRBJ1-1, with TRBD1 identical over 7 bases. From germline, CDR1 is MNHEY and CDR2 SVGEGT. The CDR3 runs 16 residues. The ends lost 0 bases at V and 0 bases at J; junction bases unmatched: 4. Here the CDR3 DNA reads TGTGCCAGCAGTTACTCGACAGGGCAAATGAACACTGAAGCTTTCTTT. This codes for CASSYSTGQMNTEAFF.

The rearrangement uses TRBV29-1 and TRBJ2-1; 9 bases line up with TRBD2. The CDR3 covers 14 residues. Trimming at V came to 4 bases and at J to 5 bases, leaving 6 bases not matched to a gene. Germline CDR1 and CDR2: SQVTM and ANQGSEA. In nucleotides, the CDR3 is TGCAGCGTTGCCCAGCGGGGGGCCCACAATGAGCAGTTCTTC. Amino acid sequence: CSVAQRGAHNEQFF.

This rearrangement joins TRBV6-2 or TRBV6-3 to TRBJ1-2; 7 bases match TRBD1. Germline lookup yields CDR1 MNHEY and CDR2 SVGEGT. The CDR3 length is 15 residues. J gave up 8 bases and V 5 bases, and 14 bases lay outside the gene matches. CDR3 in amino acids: CASSRAGRQGWGYTF. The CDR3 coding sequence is TGTGCCAGCAGTAGAGCGGGCCGACAGGGTTGGGGCTACACCTTC.

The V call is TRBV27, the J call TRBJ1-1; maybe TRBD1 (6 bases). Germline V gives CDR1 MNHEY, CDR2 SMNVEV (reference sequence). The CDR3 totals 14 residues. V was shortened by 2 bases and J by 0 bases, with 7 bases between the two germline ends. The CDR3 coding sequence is TGTGCCAGCAGTTTAAACAGGGTGAACACTGAAGCTTTCTTT. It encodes CASSLNRVNTEAFF.

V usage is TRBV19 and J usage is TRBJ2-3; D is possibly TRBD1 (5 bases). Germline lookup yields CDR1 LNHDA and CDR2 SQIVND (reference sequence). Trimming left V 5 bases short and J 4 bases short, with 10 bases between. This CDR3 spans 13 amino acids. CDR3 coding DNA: TGTGCCAGTAGTGTAGTAGGGGCAGATACGCAGTATTTT. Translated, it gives CASSVVGADTQYF.

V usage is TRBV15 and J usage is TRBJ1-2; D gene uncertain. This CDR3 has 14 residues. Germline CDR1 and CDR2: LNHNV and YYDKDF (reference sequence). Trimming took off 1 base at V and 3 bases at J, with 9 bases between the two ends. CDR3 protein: CATSRGTAYYGYTF. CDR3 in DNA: TGTGCCACCAGCAGAGGTACAGCCTACTATGGCTACACCTTC.

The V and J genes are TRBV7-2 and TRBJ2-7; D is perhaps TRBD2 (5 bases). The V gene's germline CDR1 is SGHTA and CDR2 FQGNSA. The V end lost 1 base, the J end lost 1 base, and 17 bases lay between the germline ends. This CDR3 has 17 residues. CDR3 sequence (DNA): TGTGCCAGCAGCTTAGGGGCGGGCGCGAGACCTTCCTACGAGCAGTACTTC. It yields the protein CASSLGAGARPSYEQYF.

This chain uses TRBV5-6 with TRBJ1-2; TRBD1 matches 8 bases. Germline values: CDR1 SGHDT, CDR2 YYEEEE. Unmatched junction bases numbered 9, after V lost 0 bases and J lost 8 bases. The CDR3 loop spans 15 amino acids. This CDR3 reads CASSLGRTGWGGYTF. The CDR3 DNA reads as TGTGCCAGCAGCTTGGGCCGGACAGGGTGGGGCGGCTACACCTTC.